The 27 T cell receptor beta chains below come from one sample, sequenced in a study of patients and donors after allogeneic stem cell transplantation. Via MiXCR, TCRdb re-called the RT-PCR reads, giving one row per CDR3 protein. The table records about 410,000 distinct CDR3 sequences, approximately 16% of them present only once. Sequenced material: blood, either unsorted or a sorted T cell fraction (not recorded which). The origin of the receptors is a human donor who was either an allogeneic HSCT recipient or a stem cell or donor lymphocyte infusion donor (not recorded which). It is not recorded whose cells these are; they may come from a transplant donor.

The rearrangement joins TRBV28 to TRBJ1-6, with 9 bases aligning to TRBD1. The CDR3 has 15 residues. V shed 7 bases and J 5 bases; nucleotides not matched to a gene: 6. Per germline, CDR1 MDHEN and CDR2 SYDVKM. The CDR3 is CASTPGQGHNSPLHF. The CDR3 region has the DNA TGTGCCAGCACCCCGGGACAGGGACATAATTCACCCCTCCACTTT. The complete variable domain, with remaining parts taken from reference TRBV28 and TRBJ1-6, reads DVKVTQSSRYLVKRTGEKVFLECVQDMDHENMFWYRQDPGLGLRLIYFSYDVKMKEKGDIPEGYSVSREKKERFSLILESASTNQTSMYLCASTPGQGHNSPLHFGNGTRLTVT.

This clonotype has more than one count but fewer than ten. The chain employs TRBV20-1 and TRBJ1-5; 9 bases align to TRBD1. The length of the CDR3 is 15 residues. V lost 6 bases, J lost 0 bases, and 6 bases stayed unmatched. Germline assignment: CDR1 DFQATT and CDR2 SNEGSKA (reference sequence). CDR3 region: CSAPQGAYSNQPQHF. The CDR3 DNA reads as TGCAGTGCGCCACAGGGGGCGTATAGCAATCAGCCCCAGCATTTT.

This clonotype was picked up a small number of times. The gene calls are TRBV12-3 or TRBV12-4 and TRBJ1-2; D is possibly TRBD1 (5 bases). This CDR3 has 15 residues. The V end lost 6 bases, the J end lost 5 bases, and 19 bases lay between the germline ends. The CDR3 sequence: CASSRAGTDPYGYTF. The CDR3 bases are TGTGCCAGCAGCCGCGCCGGGACGGACCCGTATGGCTACACCTTC.

This sequence joins TRBV20-1 and TRBJ2-1, with D possibly matching TRBD2 (6 bases). Germline loops: CDR1 DFQATT, CDR2 SNEGSKA (reference sequence). The CDR3 is 14 amino acids. Trimming shortened V by 2 bases and J by 0 bases, and 8 bases separated the two germline ends. The CDR3 DNA is TGCAGTGCTAGAACTAGCTTCTCCTACAATGAGCAGTTCTTC. Amino acids: CSARTSFSYNEQFF.

The genes are TRBV4-3 and TRBJ1-1, with TRBD1 as a possible D gene (5 bases). Germline V gives CDR1 LGHNA, CDR2 YSLEER. This CDR3 is built from 13 residues. V shed 2 bases and J shed 3 bases, with 7 bases lying between them. The CDR3: CASSQWGDTEAFF. The CDR3 region has the DNA TGCGCCAGCAGCCAATGGGGGGACACTGAAGCTTTCTTT.

This clonotype was found a few times. The chain combines TRBV5-1 with TRBJ1-6; D is possibly TRBD1 (6 bases). The CDR3 spans 12 residues. The V gene lost 2 bases and the J gene lost 10 bases, with 7 bases spanning the gap. Looked up from germline, CDR1 is SGHRS and CDR2 is YFSETQ. As DNA, the CDR3 is TGCGCCAGCAGCTTACAGGGATCACCCCTCCACTTT. Its translation is CASSLQGSPLHF.

This clonotype has just a few counts. The J gene is TRBJ2-7, the V gene TRBV6-5; D is possibly TRBD2 (6 bases). Trimming took off 0 bases at V and 1 base at J, with 16 bases between the two ends. This CDR3 contains 17 residues. Germline V gene data show CDR1 as MNHEY and CDR2 as SVGAGI. CDR3 nucleotides: TGTGCCAGCAGTTACTCGCTAACAGGAGGGCTGTCCTACGAGCAGTACTTC. It encodes CASSYSLTGGLSYEQYF.

The chain has TRBV7-8 and TRBJ2-3; the D gene is possibly TRBD1 (6 bases). CDR3 length: 15 residues. The V gene's germline CDR1 is SGHVS and CDR2 FQNEAQ. Between the trimmed V and J ends, which lost 5 bases and 0 bases, there was a span of 12 bases. The CDR3 nucleotides read TGTGCCAGCAGCCTGGACAGTCGTAGCACAGATACGCAGTATTTT. Protein: CASSLDSRSTDTQYF.

V usage is TRBV12-3 or TRBV12-4 and J usage is TRBJ1-1, with 7 bases lining up with TRBD1. V shed 3 bases and J 1 base; nucleotides not matched to a gene: 2. The CDR3 is made up of 14 amino acids. The CDR3 DNA follows: TGTGCCAGCAGTTTTTCAGGGGGGAACACTGAAGCTTTCTTT. Translated, it gives CASSFSGGNTEAFF.

This clonotype was counted a few times. The chain is built from TRBV12-3 or TRBV12-4 and TRBJ2-1; the D gene could be TRBD1 or TRBD2 (5 bases each). Trimming pared 6 bases from V and 3 bases from J, leaving 12 bases between. There are 14 residues in the CDR3. The CDR3 region is CASSTRGSYNEQFF. The DNA of the CDR3 is TGTGCCAGCAGCACCCGGGGCAGCTACAATGAGCAGTTCTTC.

This clonotype was observed a few times. The chain recombines TRBV12-3 or TRBV12-4 with TRBJ2-3; D gene unclear. Trimming pared 8 bases from V and 6 bases from J, leaving 21 bases between. The CDR3 has 15 amino acids. Here the CDR3 DNA reads TGTGCCAGCTTTAAGGACCGATCATTCTGGGATACGCAGTATTTT. Protein product: CASFKDRSFWDTQYF.

The J gene is TRBJ2-2, the V gene TRBV20-1; no firm D call. The germline V and J ends were trimmed by 0 bases and 5 bases, with 10 bases remaining between them. CDR1 is DFQATT, CDR2 SNEGSKA, per germline (reference sequence). The CDR3 covers 14 residues. CDR3 sequence reads: CSAREGRGTGELFF. The CDR3 bases are TGCAGTGCTAGAGAAGGCCGCGGTACCGGGGAGCTGTTTTTT.

Only a few counts were recorded for this clonotype. This sequence joins TRBV6-5 and TRBJ2-7; D perhaps matches TRBD2 (5 bases). CDR3 length equals 15 residues. Germline loops: CDR1 MNHEY, CDR2 SVGAGI. Trimming removed 3 bases at V and 4 bases at J, with 16 bases between. The CDR3 loop reads CASSYGVWESYEQYF. The CDR3, as DNA: TGTGCCAGCAGTTATGGGGTGTGGGAGTCGTACGAGCAGTACTTC.

In this sample, this clonotype turned up many times. The rearrangement links TRBV10-3 to TRBJ2-2; the match to TRBD1 covers 8 bases. Trimming cost V 2 bases and J 4 bases; bases outside gene matches: 3. This CDR3 has 15 amino acids. The germline CDR1 and CDR2 sequences are ENHRY and SYGVKD. CDR3 region: CAISETGGPTGELFF. CDR3 coding DNA: TGTGCCATCAGTGAGACAGGGGGTCCCACCGGGGAGCTGTTTTTT.

V gene TRBV7-3 combines with J gene TRBJ2-3; TRBD2 might be the D (7 bases). CDR1 is SGHTA, CDR2 FQGTGA, per germline. The ends were cut back, 3 bases at V and 5 bases at J, with 12 bases in the middle. The CDR3 loop spans 14 amino acids. CDR3 sequence (DNA): TGTGCCAGCAGCTTGGGGGGGGGCATAGATACGCAGTATTTT. Its protein product is CASSLGGGIDTQYF.

In its sample, this clonotype was seen a few times. The chain is built from TRBV14 and TRBJ1-2; the D gene is possibly TRBD1 (5 bases). Germline V lookup: CDR1 SGHDN, CDR2 FVKESK. This CDR3 comprises 13 residues. V was trimmed by 4 bases and J by 7 bases, leaving 13 bases between them. The CDR3: CASSPRWGSGYTF. For the CDR3, the DNA is TGTGCCAGCAGCCCCCGATGGGGGAGTGGCTACACCTTC. Variable domain in full (rest from reference TRBV14 and TRBJ1-2): EAGVTQFPSHSVIEKGQTVTLRCDPISGHDNLYWYRRVMGKEIKFLLHFVKESKQDESGMPNNRFLAERTGGTYSTLKVQPAELEDSGVYFCASSPRWGSGYTFGSGTRLTVV.

In its sample, this clonotype was seen a few times. J is TRBJ2-5 and V is TRBV4-2, with 7 bases identical to TRBD1. From germline, CDR1 is LGHNA and CDR2 YNFKEQ. This CDR3 is 14 amino acids long. Trimming took 4 bases from V and 6 from J; bases not matched to a gene: 8. The CDR3 reads CASSLGDREKTQYF. Here the CDR3 DNA reads TGTGCCAGCAGCCTTGGGGACAGAGAAAAGACCCAGTACTTC.

The chain is built from TRBV4-2 and TRBJ1-1; 8 bases line up with TRBD1. This CDR3 is 15 amino acids long. The ends lost 3 bases at V and 12 bases at J; junction bases unmatched: 15. Germline assignment: CDR1 LGHNA and CDR2 YNFKEQ. This CDR3 is CASSQASTGGRITFF. The DNA of the CDR3 is TGTGCCAGCAGCCAGGCGAGCACAGGGGGGAGGATTACTTTCTTT.

This clonotype was seen a handful of times. CDR3 bases: TGTGCCAGCAGTCCGGGGCTCCTCTACACTGAAGCTTTCTTT. Amino acid sequence: CASSPGLLYTEAFF. The rearrangement uses TRBV12-3 or TRBV12-4 and TRBJ1-1; TRBD1 is a possible D gene (5 bases). This CDR3 is built from 14 residues. The V end lost 5 bases, the J end lost 3 bases, and 13 bases lay between the germline ends.

The chain carries TRBV27 and TRBJ2-7; perhaps TRBD1 as D (5 bases). Germline V lookup: CDR1 MNHEY, CDR2 SMNVEV (reference sequence). The CDR3 has 14 residues. Deletions cut 2 bases from V and 2 bases from J, with 10 bases between. This CDR3 reads CASSLKGWTYEQYF. The CDR3 DNA follows: TGTGCCAGCAGTTTAAAGGGGTGGACCTACGAGCAGTACTTC.

The CDR3: CASSLGGAKRNTEAFF. The CDR3 bases are TGTGCCAGCAGCTTAGGGGGGGCTAAAAGGAACACTGAAGCTTTCTTT. The J gene is TRBJ1-1, the V gene TRBV11-2; D is perhaps TRBD1 (6 bases). V was pared by 1 base and J by 1 base, with 13 bases between. CDR3 length: 16 residues. Germline CDR1 and CDR2: SGHAT and FQNNGV.

The chain combines TRBV4-2 with TRBJ1-1; no clear D. In germline, CDR1 is LGHNA, CDR2 YNFKEQ. Trimming cost V 3 bases and J 3 bases, with 11 bases left between them. The CDR3 has 14 amino acids. The CDR3 bases are TGTGCCAGCAGCCAGGGAAGGGCGGACACTGAAGCTTTCTTT. It yields the protein CASSQGRADTEAFF.

V is TRBV28 and J is TRBJ1-1; unclear D gene. CDR1 and CDR2 (germline): MDHEN, SYDVKM. CDR3 length: 13 residues. Trimming pared 7 bases from V and 10 bases from J, leaving 19 bases between. The CDR3 nucleotides read TGTGCCAGCACCTCCGGGTCCCCGGCTCTAGCTTTCTTT. Translating it yields CASTSGSPALAFF.

This clonotype was observed a handful of times. The rearrangement links TRBV9 to TRBJ2-5; TRBD2 agrees at 9 bases. Germline CDR1 SGDLS, CDR2 YYNGEE. This CDR3 contains 16 residues. V was pared by 4 bases and J by 2 bases, with 9 bases of the junction left unmatched. The CDR3 region has the DNA TGTGCCAGCAGCCCAGGTAGCGGGGGCAGACAAGAGACCCAGTACTTC. Protein: CASSPGSGGRQETQYF.

This chain links TRBV7-2 with TRBJ2-4; tentative D call: TRBD1 (6 bases). V dropped 6 bases and J dropped 3 bases, with 15 bases sitting between them. The CDR3 is made up of 15 amino acids. Germline CDR1 reads SGHTA; CDR2 reads FQGNSA. CDR3 nucleotides: TGTGCCAGCAGGCGGCAGGGGATCGACAAAAACATTCAGTACTTC. Translating it yields CASRRQGIDKNIQYF.

This clonotype was seen more than once but under ten times. V usage is TRBV20-1 and J usage is TRBJ2-5; TRBD1 aligns across 8 bases. Germline CDR1 and CDR2: DFQATT and SNEGSKA (reference sequence). The CDR3 contains 13 residues. Unmatched junction bases numbered 3, after V lost 3 bases and J lost 3 bases. CDR3 DNA sequence: TGCAGTGCTAGCAGGGGGCGGAAAGAGACCCAGTACTTC. Translation: CSASRGRKETQYF.

This clonotype appeared a few times. The chain combines TRBV7-6 with TRBJ2-2; a weak D match, TRBD2 (6 bases). CDR1 and CDR2 from the germline V gene are SGHVS and FNYEAQ. CDR3 length equals 19 residues. V lost 4 bases, J lost 5 bases, and 26 bases lay in between. CDR3: CASSSESNLLAVRTGELFF. As DNA, the CDR3 is TGTGCCAGCAGCTCCGAGTCCAACCTCTTAGCGGTGAGGACCGGGGAGCTGTTTTTT.